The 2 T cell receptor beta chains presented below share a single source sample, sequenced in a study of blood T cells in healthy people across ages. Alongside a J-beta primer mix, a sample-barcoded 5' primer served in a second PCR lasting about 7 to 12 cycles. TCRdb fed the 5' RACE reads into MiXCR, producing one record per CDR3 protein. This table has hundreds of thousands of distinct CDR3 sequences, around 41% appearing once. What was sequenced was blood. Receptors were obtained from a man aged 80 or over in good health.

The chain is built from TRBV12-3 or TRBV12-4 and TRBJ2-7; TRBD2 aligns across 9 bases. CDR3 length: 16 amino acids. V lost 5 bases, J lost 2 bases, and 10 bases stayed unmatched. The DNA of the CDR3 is TGTGCCAGCAGTCCGTACGCTAGCGGGGATACCTACGAGCAGTACTTC. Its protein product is CASSPYASGDTYEQYF.

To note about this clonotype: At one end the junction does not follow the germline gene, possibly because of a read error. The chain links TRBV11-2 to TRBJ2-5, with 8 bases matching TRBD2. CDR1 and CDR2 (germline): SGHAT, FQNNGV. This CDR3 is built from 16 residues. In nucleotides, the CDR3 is TGTGCCGGCAGCTTGGGTGTTAGCGGGGTACAAGAGACCCAGTACTTC. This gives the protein CAGSLGVSGVQETQYF.